The next 26 T cell receptor beta chains were all read from a single sample in a study of blood T cell repertoires in COVID-19. The protocol was immunoSEQ multiplex PCR, while the TCRdb copy is restricted to in-frame clones and leaves out a portion. The sample shows under 100,000 clones, around 87% of them seen only once. Sequencing input: peripheral blood. Every receptor here comes from a human donor in a cohort sampled during active COVID-19.

The gene calls are TRBV12-3 or TRBV12-4 and TRBJ2-1, with 8 bases that match TRBD2. V was pared by 1 base and J by 8 bases, with 1 base of the junction left unmatched. CDR3 size: 13 residues. In nucleotides, the CDR3 is TGTGCCAGCAGTTTAGGGACTAGCTATGAGCAGTTCTTC. As protein: CASSLGTSYEQFF.

The J gene is TRBJ2-2, the V gene TRBV5-1; D might be TRBD1 (5 bases). The CDR3 has 15 amino acids. Germline CDR1 reads SGHRS; CDR2 reads YFSETQ. The V and J ends lost 0 bases and 0 bases respectively, with 6 bases between them. CDR3 nucleotide sequence: TGCGCCAGCAGCTTGGAGACAGCGAACACCGGGGAGCTGTTTTTT. Translating it yields CASSLETANTGELFF.

The genes are TRBV4-2 and TRBJ1-5, with 7 bases lining up with TRBD1. J lost 4 bases, V lost 0 bases, and 3 bases had no gene match. The CDR3 has 15 amino acids. In germline, CDR1 is LGHNA, CDR2 YNFKEQ. The CDR3 coding sequence is TGTGCCAGCAGCCAAGATGGGACAGTAAATCAGCCCCAGCATTTT. Its translation: CASSQDGTVNQPQHF.

CDR3 sequence (DNA): TGTGCCACCAGCAGAGTACAGGAGCACCAGCCCCAGCATTTT. Encoded protein: CATSRVQEHQPQHF. The J gene is TRBJ1-5, the V gene TRBV15, with D tentatively TRBD1 (5 bases). Germline V gene lookup returns CDR1 LNHNV and CDR2 YYDKDF (reference sequence). This CDR3 is built from 14 residues. The V gene lost 1 base and the J gene lost 7 bases, with 11 bases spanning the gap.

V is TRBV5-4 and J is TRBJ2-7; D unclear. V was clipped by 5 bases and J by 5 bases, with 14 bases between them. Germline assignment: CDR1 SGHNT and CDR2 YYREEE (reference sequence). The CDR3 length is 13 residues. The CDR3 sequence: CASRDTAGDEQYF. In nucleotides, the CDR3 is TGTGCCAGCAGGGATACAGCCGGCGACGAGCAGTACTTC.

The V gene is TRBV10-3, the J gene TRBJ2-1; 8 bases fit TRBD2. This CDR3 comprises 15 residues. V was clipped by 5 bases and J by 3 bases; unmatched bases: 6. CDR1 and CDR2 from the germline V gene are ENHRY and SYGVKD. CDR3 nucleotide sequence: TGTGCCATCAGTACCACGGGGGGGTTCTACAATGAGCAGTTCTTC. This translates into CAISTTGGFYNEQFF.

This chain connects TRBV4-2 to TRBJ1-3, with 8 bases matching TRBD1. This CDR3 contains 15 residues. J lost 6 bases, V lost 2 bases, and 6 bases had no gene match. Germline assignment: CDR1 LGHNA and CDR2 YNFKEQ. DNA for the CDR3: TGTGCCAGCAGCCAACGGACAGGGCCGTCAAACACCATATATTTT. Translating gives CASSQRTGPSNTIYF.

V is TRBV18 and J is TRBJ2-1; 8 nucleotides align to TRBD2. The CDR3 is 14 residues long. CDR1 and CDR2 (germline): KGHSH, LQKENI. Unmatched junction bases numbered 4, after V lost 1 base and J lost 8 bases. As DNA, the CDR3 is TGTGCCAGCTCACCACTTAGCGGGGTCGATGAGCAGTTCTTC. This encodes CASSPLSGVDEQFF.

CDR3: CASSSRQGISTDTQYF. In DNA form, the CDR3 reads TGTGCCAGCAGCTCCCGACAGGGTATTAGCACAGATACGCAGTATTTT. The chain joins TRBV11-3 to TRBJ2-3, with 7 bases fitting TRBD1. The J segment lost 0 bases and the V segment lost 4 bases, leaving 7 bases of the junction unmatched. This CDR3 has 16 amino acids. The germline CDR1 and CDR2 sequences are SGHNT and YENEEA.

This rearrangement joins TRBV28 to TRBJ1-2, with 8 bases lining up with TRBD1. Germline V CDR1 and CDR2: MDHEN, SYDVKM. The V gene end was trimmed by 3 bases and the J gene end by 0 bases; junction bases not matched to a gene: 6. CDR3 length equals 16 residues. The CDR3 protein is CASSFGQGGPNYGYTF. The DNA for the CDR3 is TGTGCCAGCAGTTTCGGACAGGGAGGCCCTAACTATGGCTACACCTTC.

V usage is TRBV5-1 and J usage is TRBJ2-7, with a tentative D call TRBD1 (6 bases). Germline V CDR1 and CDR2: SGHRS, YFSETQ. V lost 0 bases and J lost 5, with 6 bases in between. The CDR3 consists of 12 residues. Here the CDR3 DNA reads TGCGCCAGCAGCTTGGACAGGGACGAGCAGTACTTC. This codes for CASSLDRDEQYF.

The chain uses TRBV19 and TRBJ2-1, with 12 nucleotides matching TRBD2. This CDR3 comprises 15 residues. In germline, CDR1 is LNHDA, CDR2 SQIVND (reference sequence). J was trimmed by 6 bases and V by 3 bases; bases with no gene match: 3. The CDR3 region has the DNA TGTGCCAGTAGTATTAGACTAGCGGGGGTCAATGAGCAGTTCTTC. It yields the protein CASSIRLAGVNEQFF. Filled out from reference TRBV19 and TRBJ2-1, the complete variable domain reads DGGITQSPKYLFRKEGQNVTLSCEQNLNHDAMYWYRQDPGQGLRLIYYSQIVNDFQKGDIAEGYSVSREKKESFPLTVTSAQKNPTAFYLCASSIRLAGVNEQFFGPGTRLTVL.

This chain uses TRBV7-9 with TRBJ1-3, with D unresolved. Germline assignment: CDR1 SEHNR and CDR2 FQNEAQ (reference sequence). V was pared by 5 bases and J by 4 bases, with 18 bases between. This CDR3 region has 16 residues. The CDR3 spells CASSQGLGASGNTIYF. In nucleotides, the CDR3 is TGTGCCAGCAGCCAAGGTCTGGGAGCGTCGGGAAACACCATATATTTT. The variable domain in full, with the rest retrieved from reference TRBV7-9 and TRBJ1-3, is DTGVSQNPRHKITKRGQNVTFRCDPISEHNRLYWYRQTLGQGPEFLTYFQNEAQLEKSRLLSDRFSAERPKGSFSTLEIQRTEQGDSAMYLCASSQGLGASGNTIYFGEGSWLTVV.

The chain couples TRBV7-2 to TRBJ2-1; D unresolved. V was cut by 2 bases and J by 1 base, with 9 bases left in between. The CDR3 runs to 15 residues. Germline CDR1 SGHTA, CDR2 FQGNSA. CDR3: CASSLMAASYNEQFF. DNA for the CDR3: TGTGCCAGCAGCTTAATGGCGGCATCCTACAATGAGCAGTTCTTC.

In this sample, this clone turned up once. The V call is TRBV30, the J call TRBJ1-6; no reliable D call. V was shortened by 4 bases and J by 2 bases, with 15 bases between the two germline ends. Germline V lookup: CDR1 GTSNPN, CDR2 SVGIG (reference sequence). The CDR3 spans 16 residues. The CDR3 is CAWKPGLRTYNSPLHF. The CDR3 DNA reads TGTGCCTGGAAGCCGGGGTTGAGGACCTATAATTCACCCCTCCACTTT.

The chain carries TRBV28 and TRBJ1-5; 10 bases are shared with TRBD1. Germline V gene sequence: CDR1 MDHEN, CDR2 SYDVKM. The CDR3 is made up of 15 amino acids. Trimming removed 2 bases from V and 4 bases from J; junction bases left unmatched: 2. The CDR3 coding sequence is TGTGCCAGCAGTTTACTGGGACAGGGGAATCAGCCCCAGCATTTT. Translating gives CASSLLGQGNQPQHF.

This chain uses TRBV6-5 with TRBJ1-1, with D hard to call. The V gene's germline CDR1 is MNHEY and CDR2 SVGAGI. The CDR3 consists of 15 residues. V lost 5 bases to trimming and J lost 0 bases, with 13 bases between them. Here the CDR3 reads CASSKSWALNTEAFF. In DNA form, the CDR3 reads TGTGCCAGCAGTAAGTCCTGGGCCCTGAACACTGAAGCTTTCTTT.

Of note for this clone: The junction and the germline gene differ at one end; a read error may be behind it. V gene TRBV3-1 (or the pseudogene TRBV3-2) combines with J gene TRBJ2-1; D ambiguous. Germline loops: CDR1 LGHDT, CDR2 YNNKEL (reference sequence). The CDR3 is 13 residues long. The CDR3: CASSPSQLTEEFF. Written as DNA, the CDR3 is TGTGCCAGCAGCCCCTCCCAACTAACTGAGGAGTTCTTC.

CDR3 amino acids: CASSPAPGQGYYGYTF. DNA for the CDR3: TGTGCCAGCTCACCGGCTCCGGGACAGGGATACTATGGCTACACCTTC. The chain uses TRBV18 and TRBJ1-2, with 9 bases lining up with TRBD1. The CDR3 has 16 amino acids. CDR1 KGHSH and CDR2 LQKENI come from the germline V gene. V gave up 3 bases and J gave up 3 bases; unmatched junction bases: 8.

The chain has TRBV18 and TRBJ1-4; weak D call: TRBD1 (6 bases). V shed 6 bases and J shed 0 bases, with 14 bases lying between them. Germline V lookup: CDR1 KGHSH, CDR2 LQKENI. The CDR3 has 16 amino acids. The CDR3 sequence: CASSELQGSTNEKLFF. CDR3 DNA sequence: TGTGCCAGCTCTGAACTTCAGGGGTCAACTAATGAAAAACTGTTTTTT.

The V call is TRBV14, the J call TRBJ1-1; D is uncertain. From germline, CDR1 is SGHDN and CDR2 FVKESK. V shed 1 base and J shed 5 bases, with 11 bases lying between them. The CDR3 has 14 residues. CDR3 sequence: CASSQVPGRTEAFF. The CDR3 region has the DNA TGTGCCAGCAGCCAAGTACCGGGGAGGACTGAAGCTTTCTTT.

The chain has TRBV27 and TRBJ1-4; 10 bases agree with TRBD1. This CDR3 region has 16 residues. J was trimmed by 0 bases and V by 10 bases; bases with no gene match: 8. Germline loops: CDR1 MNHEY, CDR2 SMNVEV (reference sequence). CDR3 residues: CATRRGTGATNEKLFF. Written as DNA, the CDR3 is TGTGCCACGCGGAGAGGGACAGGGGCAACTAATGAAAAACTGTTTTTT.

V usage is TRBV2 and J usage is TRBJ2-3; TRBD1 might be the D (5 bases). From germline, CDR1 is SNHLY and CDR2 FYNNEI. The ends were cut back, 8 bases at V and 6 bases at J, with 15 bases in the middle. The CDR3 loop spans 13 amino acids. The CDR3, as DNA: TGTGCCAGCCTGGGGCAGATGGGGGATACGCAGTATTTT. It yields the protein CASLGQMGDTQYF.

The chain is built from TRBV5-5 and TRBJ2-7; D is ambiguous. V was shortened by 5 bases and J by 6 bases, with 9 bases between the two germline ends. The V gene's germline CDR1 is SGHKS and CDR2 YYEKEE (reference sequence). CDR3 size: 11 residues. The CDR3 bases are TGTGCCAGCAGACGGTCGGGCGAGCAGTACTTC. Amino acid sequence: CASRRSGEQYF. Combining the CDR3 with reference TRBV5-5 and TRBJ2-7 gives the whole variable domain DAGVTQSPTHLIKTRGQQVTLRCSPISGHKSVSWYQQVLGQGPQFIFQYYEKEERGRGNFPDRFSARQFPNYSSELNVNALLLGDSALYLCASRRSGEQYFGPGTRLTVT.

This rearrangement joins TRBV19 to TRBJ2-4, with D possibly matching TRBD2 (5 bases). Germline V gene data show CDR1 as LNHDA and CDR2 as SQIVND (reference sequence). Between the trimmed V and J ends, which lost 10 bases and 0 bases, there was a span of 13 bases. The CDR3 consists of 14 residues. The CDR3 sequence is CATLQAGAKNIQYF. The CDR3 DNA is TGTGCCACCCTTCAGGCGGGAGCCAAAAACATTCAGTACTTC.

The rearrangement uses TRBV19 and TRBJ1-1; the match to TRBD1 covers 7 bases. Germline trimming cut 5 bases from V and 6 bases from J; bases unmatched to any gene: 9. CDR1 and CDR2 (germline): LNHDA, SQIVND (reference sequence). The CDR3 spans 14 residues. The CDR3 DNA is TGTGCCAGTAGTGGCTTTCAGGGGGGCTCTGAAGCTTTCTTT. Residues: CASSGFQGGSEAFF.